A single sample gave rise to the 30 T cell receptor beta chains below, sequenced in a study of blood T cell repertoires in COVID-19 (TCRdb year 2020). The library came from the immunoSEQ multiplex PCR assay. In TCRdb, the immuneACCESS table is reduced to in-frame sequences with V and J assigned. These tables do not hold every clone; where another copy was compared, an unresolved V gene accounts for under half, and the others remain unexplained. This sample gives roughly 78,000 clones in total; roughly 86% of them show up just once. Roughly 1.9% of the sample is held by the ten biggest clonotypes. The sequenced sample consisted of peripheral blood. The receptor set was obtained from an older woman with acute or convalescent COVID-19.

J is TRBJ2-1 and V is TRBV5-1; D is perhaps TRBD2 (6 bases). The V gene lost 4 bases and the J gene lost 0 bases, with 11 bases spanning the gap. Looked up from germline, CDR1 is SGHRS and CDR2 is YFSETQ. This CDR3 is built from 15 residues. CDR3 DNA: TGCGCCAGCAGCGAAACTAGCCGCTCCTACAATGAGCAGTTCTTC. Its protein is CASSETSRSYNEQFF.

Remarks on this clone: The CDR3 does not close with the conserved phenylalanine or tryptophan, likely indicating a read error. The chain combines TRBV6-6 with TRBJ1-2; D unclear. Germline lookup yields CDR1 MNHNY and CDR2 SVGAGI (reference sequence). Trimming took 2 bases from V and 8 from J, leaving 18 bases between them. The CDR3 loop spans 15 amino acids. The CDR3 sequence is CASSYPGVNSLGYTL. As DNA, the CDR3 is TGTGCCAGCAGTTACCCCGGGGTAAATAGCTTGGGCTACACCCTC.

This rearrangement joins TRBV6-5 to TRBJ2-5, with 7 bases matching TRBD1. Germline lookup yields CDR1 MNHEY and CDR2 SVGAGI. The CDR3 sequence is 13 residues long. With V trimmed by 7 bases and J by 4 bases, 6 bases remained unmatched. CDR3 amino acids: CASTRTGGETQYF. CDR3 nucleotides: TGTGCCAGCACCCGGACAGGAGGAGAGACCCAGTACTTC.

This clone was detected a few times. The CDR3 protein is CASSQETGNQPQHF. Written as DNA, the CDR3 is TGCGCCAGCAGCCAAGAAACAGGAAATCAGCCCCAGCATTTT. The chain has TRBV4-1 and TRBJ1-5; weak D call: TRBD1 (5 bases). Trimming removed 0 bases at V and 4 bases at J, with 7 bases between. Per the germline V gene, CDR1 is MGHRA and CDR2 is YSYEKL. This CDR3 comprises 14 residues.

The chain employs TRBV20-1 and TRBJ1-5, with a possible D match to TRBD1 (5 bases). The germline V gene encodes CDR1 DFQATT and CDR2 SNEGSKA (reference sequence). The CDR3 runs to 14 residues. The germline V and J ends were trimmed by 3 bases and 3 bases, with 12 bases remaining between them. The CDR3 protein is CSASPQGFNQPQHF. The CDR3 nucleotides read TGCAGTGCTAGTCCCCAGGGATTCAATCAGCCCCAGCATTTT.

The rearrangement joins TRBV5-4 to TRBJ2-7; a weak D match, TRBD1 (6 bases). The germline gives CDR1 SGHNT, CDR2 YYREEE (reference sequence). The CDR3 consists of 14 residues. Deletions cut 4 bases from V and 5 bases from J, with 16 bases between. The chain's CDR3 is CASSAKTGSNEQYF. CDR3 bases: TGTGCCAGCAGCGCGAAGACAGGATCTAACGAGCAGTACTTC.

The chain combines TRBV19 with TRBJ2-2; D might be TRBD2 (6 bases). Per the germline V gene, CDR1 is LNHDA and CDR2 is SQIVND (reference sequence). V lost 5 bases and J 4 bases, leaving 11 bases between the germline ends. The CDR3 spans 14 residues. The CDR3 DNA follows: TGTGCCAGTAGTTTGACAGCGGGCACCGGGGAGCTGTTTTTT. It specifies CASSLTAGTGELFF. Full variable domain (remainder filled in from reference TRBV19 and TRBJ2-2): DGGITQSPKYLFRKEGQNVTLSCEQNLNHDAMYWYRQDPGQGLRLIYYSQIVNDFQKGDIAEGYSVSREKKESFPLTVTSAQKNPTAFYLCASSLTAGTGELFFGEGSRLTVL.

V usage is TRBV28 and J usage is TRBJ1-2; D uncertain. Between the trimmed V and J ends, which lost 10 bases and 2 bases, there was a span of 17 bases. Germline values: CDR1 MDHEN, CDR2 SYDVKM. The CDR3 extends over 14 amino acids. CDR3 in amino acids: CATKVPHLNYGYTF. The CDR3 bases are TGTGCCACAAAAGTACCACATTTAAACTATGGCTACACCTTC.

The chain carries TRBV4-3 and TRBJ1-1, with D possibly TRBD1 on 6 matching bases. The CDR3 has 19 amino acids. Germline V CDR1 and CDR2: LGHNA, YSLEER. V lost 2 bases and J 0 bases, leaving 22 bases between the germline ends. In DNA form, the CDR3 reads TGCGCCAGCAGCCAACAGCCCACCCGACAGGTAGGAATGAACACTGAAGCTTTCTTT. Encoded protein: CASSQQPTRQVGMNTEAFF.

The chain couples TRBV5-1 to TRBJ2-3, with 10 bases matching TRBD2. In germline, CDR1 is SGHRS, CDR2 YFSETQ. The CDR3 sequence is 18 residues long. The V and J ends lost 0 bases and 1 base, in that order; junction bases with no gene match: 8. The CDR3 DNA is TGCGCCAGCAGCTTGGGGGCTAGCGGGAGTATAGGCACAGATACGCAGTATTTT. Translating gives CASSLGASGSIGTDTQYF.

The gene calls are TRBV9 and TRBJ1-2, with 7 bases matching TRBD1. CDR1 and CDR2 (germline): SGDLS, YYNGEE. This CDR3 is 16 amino acids long. J lost 6 bases, V lost 6 bases, and 17 bases had no gene match. The CDR3 DNA sequence: TGTGCCAGCACCGCAGGGGCAGGGGGTATGAAGAATGGCTACACCTTC. Amino acid sequence: CASTAGAGGMKNGYTF.

The gene calls are TRBV29-1 and TRBJ1-1; 8 nucleotides line up with TRBD1. V trimming: 3 bases; J trimming: 6 bases; junction bases outside the gene matches: 9. This CDR3 region has 14 residues. Germline CDR1 SQVTM, CDR2 ANQGSEA. In nucleotides, the CDR3 is TGCAGCGTTGATCAGGGGGCATTGGGGGCTGAAGCTTTCTTT. Its protein is CSVDQGALGAEAFF. The variable domain in full, with the rest retrieved from reference TRBV29-1 and TRBJ1-1, is SAVISQKPSRDICQRGTSLTIQCQVDSQVTMMFWYRQQPGQSLTLIATANQGSEATYESGFVIDKFPISRPNLTFSTLTVSNMSPEDSSIYLCSVDQGALGAEAFFGQGTRLTVV.

The chain carries TRBV28 and TRBJ2-7; TRBD1 matches 8 bases. CDR1 is MDHEN and CDR2 is SYDVKM in the germline V gene. The CDR3 consists of 15 residues. With 6 bases clipped from V and 2 bases from J, the junction kept 9 bases outside the gene matches. CDR3 nucleotide sequence: TGTGCCAGCAGCCGGCTTCAGGGGGCCGCCTACGAGCAGTACTTC. Amino acids: CASSRLQGAAYEQYF.

The chain recombines TRBV1 with TRBJ1-2; TRBD1 is taken as the D call from the table, unchecked against the DNA. TRBV1 is shown as a pseudogene. This CDR3 has 14 amino acids. The CDR3 spells CTSSVQGLSYGYTF. The CDR3 nucleotides read TGCACCAGCAGCGTACAGGGTTTATCCTATGGCTACACCTTC.

This clone was detected a few times. CDR3 bases: TGTGCCAGCAGAGGACCTCGGACAGGGCGCTACACCTTC. Its translation: CASRGPRTGRYTF. The gene calls are TRBV6-5 and TRBJ1-2, with 8 bases fitting TRBD1. CDR1 is MNHEY and CDR2 is SVGAGI in the germline V gene. With V trimmed by 6 bases and J by 9 bases, 9 bases remained unmatched. The CDR3 consists of 13 residues.

This chain links TRBV19 with TRBJ1-5; 10 nucleotides agree with TRBD1. The CDR3 covers 17 residues. V lost 2 bases to trimming and J lost 4 bases; unmatched junction nucleotides: 8. Germline assignment: CDR1 LNHDA and CDR2 SQIVND (reference sequence). CDR3 in DNA: TGTGCCAGTAGTATAATCCCTGGACAGGGGGGGAATCAGCCCCAGCATTTT. This codes for CASSIIPGQGGNQPQHF.

The V call is TRBV7-2, the J call TRBJ2-7, with 15 bases fitting TRBD2. V lost 1 base to trimming and J lost 6 bases; unmatched junction nucleotides: 4. The germline gives CDR1 SGHTA, CDR2 FQGNSA. The CDR3 length is 16 residues. The CDR3 nucleotides read TGTGCCAGCAGCTTAGATGGACTAGCGGGAGGGATCGAGCAGTACTTC. The encoded protein is CASSLDGLAGGIEQYF.

This sequence joins TRBV7-2 and TRBJ1-2; D gene uncertain. With 3 bases removed from V and 5 bases from J, the gap between germline ends came to 10 bases. The CDR3 extends over 13 amino acids. Germline assignment: CDR1 SGHTA and CDR2 FQGNSA. CDR3 DNA sequence: TGTGCCAGCAGCTTTGACACACCATATGGCTACACCTTC. This gives the protein CASSFDTPYGYTF. The whole variable domain, filled in from reference TRBV7-2 and TRBJ1-2, reads GAGVSQSPSNKVTEKGKDVELRCDPISGHTALYWYRQSLGQGLEFLIYFQGNSAPDKSGLPSDRFSAERTGGSVSTLTIQRTQQEDSAVYLCASSFDTPYGYTFGSGTRLTVV.

The CDR3: CASSQGVGDREGETQYF. The CDR3 DNA reads TGTGCCAGCAGCCAGGGGGTCGGGGACAGGGAGGGCGAGACCCAGTACTTC. The V gene is TRBV3-1 (or the pseudogene TRBV3-2), the J gene TRBJ2-5; 9 bases map to TRBD1. With V trimmed by 3 bases and J by 5 bases, 13 bases remained unmatched. The V gene's germline CDR1 is LGHDT and CDR2 YNNKEL (reference sequence). The CDR3 extends over 17 amino acids.

The CDR3 spells CASSMLGVLGNEQFF. Written as DNA, the CDR3 is TGCGCCAGCAGCATGCTCGGGGTTCTGGGCAATGAGCAGTTCTTC. The gene calls are TRBV5-1 and TRBJ2-1, with D possibly TRBD2 on 5 matching bases. This CDR3 has 15 amino acids. V lost 4 bases to trimming and J lost 6 bases, with 17 bases between them. Per the germline V gene, CDR1 is SGHRS and CDR2 is YFSETQ.

V and J are TRBV7-2 and TRBJ1-3, with a possible D match to TRBD1 (5 bases). The germline CDR1 and CDR2 sequences are SGHTA and FQGNSA. V lost 1 base, J lost 3 bases, and 19 bases lay in between. This CDR3 is 18 amino acids long. The CDR3 here is CASSLEGFGGAGGNTIYF. CDR3 in DNA: TGTGCCAGCAGCTTAGAGGGGTTTGGCGGGGCCGGTGGAAACACCATATATTTT.

The rearrangement uses TRBV21-1 and TRBJ1-2; the DNA was not used to check the table's D call, TRBD1. TRBV21-1 has pseudogene status. This CDR3 spans 14 amino acids. The CDR3 bases are TGTGCCAGCAGCACTAAACAGGGGTACTATGGCTACACCTTC. Encoded protein: CASSTKQGYYGYTF.

The chain employs TRBV5-1 and TRBJ1-2, with D uncertain. The germline V gene encodes CDR1 SGHRS and CDR2 YFSETQ. V dropped 4 bases and J dropped 2 bases, with 15 bases sitting between them. CDR3 length: 15 amino acids. The CDR3 region is CASSPQVGANYGYTF. CDR3 bases: TGCGCCAGCAGCCCCCAAGTGGGAGCCAACTATGGCTACACCTTC.

The chain joins TRBV5-4 to TRBJ1-1; 11 bases line up with TRBD1. Trimming took 4 bases from V and 6 from J; bases not matched to a gene: 2. There are 13 residues in the CDR3. CDR1 is SGHNT, CDR2 YYREEE, per germline (reference sequence). CDR3 in amino acids: CASSPGQGAEAFF. The CDR3 DNA is TGTGCCAGCAGCCCGGGACAGGGGGCTGAAGCTTTCTTT.

V and J are TRBV29-1 and TRBJ2-7; TRBD1 matches at 7 bases. The germline V gene has CDR1 SQVTM and CDR2 ANQGSEA. Trimming removed 4 bases from V and 0 bases from J; junction bases left unmatched: 6. The CDR3 contains 14 residues. The CDR3 region is CSVGTGVSSYEQYF. CDR3 nucleotide sequence: TGCAGCGTTGGGACAGGTGTTTCCTCCTACGAGCAGTACTTC.

The rearrangement links TRBV19 to TRBJ2-3; 7 bases match TRBD1. The junction had 11 bases not matched to a gene; V was cut back by 5 bases and J by 9 bases. Germline CDR1 reads LNHDA; CDR2 reads SQIVND (reference sequence). This CDR3 comprises 14 residues. CDR3 in amino acids: CASSLDRWGRTQYF. CDR3 sequence (DNA): TGTGCCAGTAGTCTGGACAGGTGGGGTCGAACGCAGTATTTT.

This clone was seen a single time. The chain recombines TRBV7-9 with TRBJ2-7, with D maybe TRBD2 (5 bases). CDR3 length equals 14 residues. Germline V lookup: CDR1 SEHNR, CDR2 FQNEAQ (reference sequence). With 1 base removed from V and 5 bases from J, the gap between germline ends came to 12 bases. This chain's CDR3 is CASSLVGGTHEQYF. The CDR3 DNA reads TGTGCCAGCAGCTTAGTAGGAGGTACCCACGAGCAGTACTTC.

The rearrangement uses TRBV6-2 or TRBV6-3 and TRBJ2-3, with D maybe TRBD1 (5 bases). Deletions cut 4 bases from V and 6 bases from J, with 11 bases between. Germline V gene lookup returns CDR1 MNHEY and CDR2 SVGEGT. This CDR3 has 13 amino acids. CDR3 protein: CASSSQGWDTQYF. Here the CDR3 DNA reads TGTGCCAGCAGTTCCCAGGGATGGGATACGCAGTATTTT.

This chain connects TRBV27 to TRBJ1-4; maybe TRBD1 (6 bases). The germline CDR1 and CDR2 sequences are MNHEY and SMNVEV (reference sequence). V dropped 3 bases and J dropped 5 bases, with 10 bases sitting between them. The CDR3 has 14 amino acids. The CDR3 sequence: CASSFDRSNEKLFF. The CDR3 DNA reads as TGTGCCAGCAGTTTTGACAGGAGCAATGAAAAACTGTTTTTT.

The chain couples TRBV4-1 to TRBJ2-1; 8 positions agree with TRBD2. V was pared by 3 bases and J by 8 bases, with 15 bases of the junction left unmatched. CDR3 length equals 17 residues. Per germline, CDR1 MGHRA and CDR2 YSYEKL. Here the CDR3 DNA reads TGCGCCAGCAGCCACTTCCCGGTGGTTAGCGGGGCTCATGAGCAGTTCTTC. It translates to CASSHFPVVSGAHEQFF.